This T cell receptor beta chain was sequenced for a study of control samples from healthy donors and cancer patients. The method was immunoSEQ multiplex PCR; TCRdb's version includes in-frame clones alone and lacks a portion of them. The sample records 100,000 to 130,000 clones, 70% to 85% being singletons. Germline CDR1 is MNHEY and CDR2 is SVGAGI. The CDR3 is 14 residues long. V dropped 6 bases and J dropped 3; count of bases not matched to a gene: 4. V is TRBV6-5 and J is TRBJ2-2; the match to TRBD1 covers 7 bases. The clonotype comes from a man younger than 35 in good health. Sequenced material: blood. CDR3 bases: TGTGCCAGCAGCCGCGACAGGGACACCGGGGAGCTGTTTTTT. This codes for CASSRDRDTGELFF.